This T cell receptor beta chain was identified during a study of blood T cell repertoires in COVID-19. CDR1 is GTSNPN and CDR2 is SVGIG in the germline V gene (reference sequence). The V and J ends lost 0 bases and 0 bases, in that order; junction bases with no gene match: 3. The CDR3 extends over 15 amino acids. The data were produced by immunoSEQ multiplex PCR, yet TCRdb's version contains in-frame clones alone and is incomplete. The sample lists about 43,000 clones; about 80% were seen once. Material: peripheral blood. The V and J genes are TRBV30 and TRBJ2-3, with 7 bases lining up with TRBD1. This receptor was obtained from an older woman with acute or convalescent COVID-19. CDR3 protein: CAWSVKGASTDTQYF. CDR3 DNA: TGTGCCTGGAGTGTAAAGGGGGCGAGCACAGATACGCAGTATTTT.